This T cell receptor beta chain comes out of a study of blood T cell repertoires in COVID-19. Sequencing used immunoSEQ multiplex PCR; TCRdb keeps in-frame clones, though not all of them. The sample shows 250,000 to 300,000 clones, about 90% of them seen only once. The length of the CDR3 is 16 residues. Between the trimmed V and J ends, which lost 0 bases and 0 bases, there was a span of 9 bases. Germline V CDR1 and CDR2: MNHEY, SVGEGT. The rearrangement joins TRBV6-2 or TRBV6-3 to TRBJ1-3, with a possible D match to TRBD1 (5 bases). The sequenced material came from peripheral blood. This TCR was recovered from a woman aged 60 to 75 with COVID-19, enrolled during active disease. The CDR3: CASSYSPTDSGNTIYF. CDR3 in DNA: TGTGCCAGCAGTTACTCGCCGACAGACTCTGGAAACACCATATATTTT.